This entry concerns a single T cell receptor (beta chain). Antigen unknown. The data belong to a study of T cell repertoires in cytomegalovirus infection. For the study at large: CMV epitopes in the study were HLA-C-restricted (recently identified) and HLA-B-restricted (well studied). CMV infection plus the matching HLA type was flagged by public TCR beta signatures.

Points from the study as a whole: The cumulative frequency of public TCR beta families distinguished individuals who carried CMV together with the relevant HLA. CMV-specific TCR beta clonotypes restricted by HLA-C were the ones dominating the ex vivo response.

V lost 1 base to trimming and J lost 6 bases, with 18 bases between them. CDR3 length: 16 amino acids. Germline V CDR1 and CDR2: MGHRA, YSYEKL. Via MiXCR, TCRdb re-called the reads, giving one row per CDR3 protein. Altogether around 430,000 distinct CDR3 sequences are present, roughly 43% being singletons, with the ten largest covering about 41%. This receptor was identified in a human donor in good health (CMV status not recorded). Some clones in this sample may be carry-over from other donors' samples. The specimen was cultured PBMCs, collected from culture after CMV antigen stimulation. The rearrangement uses TRBV4-1 and TRBJ1-2, with D possibly matching TRBD1 (6 bases). In DNA form, the CDR3 reads TGCGCCAGCAGCCAAGGGTTTCCCCCGGACAGCCATGGCTACACCTTC. Protein: CASSQGFPPDSHGYTF.